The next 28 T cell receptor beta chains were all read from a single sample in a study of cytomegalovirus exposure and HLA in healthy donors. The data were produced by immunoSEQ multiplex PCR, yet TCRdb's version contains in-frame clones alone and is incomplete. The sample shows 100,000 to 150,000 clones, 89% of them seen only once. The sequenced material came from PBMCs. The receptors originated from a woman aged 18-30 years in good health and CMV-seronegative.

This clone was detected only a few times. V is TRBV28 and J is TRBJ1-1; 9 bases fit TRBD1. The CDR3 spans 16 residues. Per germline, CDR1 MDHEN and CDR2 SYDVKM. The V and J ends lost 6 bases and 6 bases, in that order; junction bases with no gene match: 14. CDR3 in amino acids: CASSIFRGQGRAEAFF. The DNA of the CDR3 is TGTGCCAGCAGCATCTTCCGGGGACAGGGAAGAGCTGAAGCTTTCTTT.

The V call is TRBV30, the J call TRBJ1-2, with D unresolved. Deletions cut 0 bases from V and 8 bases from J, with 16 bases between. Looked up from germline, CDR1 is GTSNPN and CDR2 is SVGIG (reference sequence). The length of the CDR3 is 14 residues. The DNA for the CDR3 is TGTGCCTGGAGTGTGAGCCATCCCCGCGGGGGCTACACCTTC. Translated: CAWSVSHPRGGYTF.

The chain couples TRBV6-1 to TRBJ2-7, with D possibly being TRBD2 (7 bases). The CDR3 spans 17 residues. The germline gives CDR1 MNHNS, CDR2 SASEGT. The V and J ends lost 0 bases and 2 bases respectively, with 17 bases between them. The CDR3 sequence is CASSEAIVGGPTYEQYV. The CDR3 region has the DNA TGTGCCAGCAGTGAAGCTATTGTCGGGGGGCCTACCTACGAGCAGTACGTC.

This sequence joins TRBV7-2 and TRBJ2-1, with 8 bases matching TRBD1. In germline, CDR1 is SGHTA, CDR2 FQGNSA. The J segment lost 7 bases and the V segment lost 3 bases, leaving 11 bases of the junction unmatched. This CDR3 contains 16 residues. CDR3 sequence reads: CASSFNLGQGSNEQFF. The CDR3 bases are TGTGCCAGCAGCTTTAATCTAGGACAGGGCTCTAATGAGCAGTTCTTC. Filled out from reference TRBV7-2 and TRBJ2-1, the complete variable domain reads GAGVSQSPSNKVTEKGKDVELRCDPISGHTALYWYRQSLGQGLEFLIYFQGNSAPDKSGLPSDRFSAERTGGSVSTLTIQRTQQEDSAVYLCASSFNLGQGSNEQFFGPGTRLTVL.

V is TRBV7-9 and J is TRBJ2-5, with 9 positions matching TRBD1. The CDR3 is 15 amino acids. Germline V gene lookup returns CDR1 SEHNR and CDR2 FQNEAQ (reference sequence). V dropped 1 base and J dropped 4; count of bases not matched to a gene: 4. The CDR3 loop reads CASSLDTGGRETQYF. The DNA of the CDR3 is TGTGCCAGCAGCTTAGACACAGGGGGCCGAGAGACCCAGTACTTC.

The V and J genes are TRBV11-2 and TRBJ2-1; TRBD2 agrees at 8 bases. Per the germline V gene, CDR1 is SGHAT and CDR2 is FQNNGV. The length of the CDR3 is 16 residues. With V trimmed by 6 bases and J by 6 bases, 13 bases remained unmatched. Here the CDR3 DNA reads TGTGCCAGCAGGGAGGTGCGTGCGGGGGGCCGCAATGAGCAGTTCTTC. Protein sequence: CASREVRAGGRNEQFF.

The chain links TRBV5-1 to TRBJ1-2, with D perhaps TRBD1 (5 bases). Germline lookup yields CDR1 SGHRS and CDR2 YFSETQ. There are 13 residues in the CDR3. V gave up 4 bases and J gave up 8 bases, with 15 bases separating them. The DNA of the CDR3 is TGCGCCAGCAGCCGCGATGGGGCGGGGGGCTACACCTTC. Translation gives CASSRDGAGGYTF.

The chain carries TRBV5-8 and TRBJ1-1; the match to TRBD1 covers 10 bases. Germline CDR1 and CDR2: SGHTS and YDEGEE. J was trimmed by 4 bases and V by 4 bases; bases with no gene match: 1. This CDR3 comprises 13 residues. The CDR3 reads CASSGTGVTEAFF. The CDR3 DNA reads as TGTGCCAGCAGCGGGACAGGGGTCACTGAAGCTTTCTTT.

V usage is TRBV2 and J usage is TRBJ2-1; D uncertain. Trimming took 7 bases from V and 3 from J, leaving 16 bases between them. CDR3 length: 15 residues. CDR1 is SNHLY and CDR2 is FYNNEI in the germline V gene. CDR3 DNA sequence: TGTGCCAGCATGCCAGGTAGGAACTTCTACAATGAGCAGTTCTTC. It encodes CASMPGRNFYNEQFF.

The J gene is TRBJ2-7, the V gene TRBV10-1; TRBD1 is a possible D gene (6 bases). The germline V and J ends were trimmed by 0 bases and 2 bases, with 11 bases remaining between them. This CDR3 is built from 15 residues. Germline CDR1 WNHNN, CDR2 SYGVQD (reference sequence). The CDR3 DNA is TGCGCCAGCAGTGAGTCCGGGACACCGACCTACGAGCAGTACTTC. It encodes CASSESGTPTYEQYF.

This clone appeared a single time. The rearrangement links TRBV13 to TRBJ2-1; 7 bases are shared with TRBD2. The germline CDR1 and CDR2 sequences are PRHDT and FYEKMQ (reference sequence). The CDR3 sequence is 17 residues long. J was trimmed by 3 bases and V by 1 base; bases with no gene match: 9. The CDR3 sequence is CASSLEWGGGFYNEQFF. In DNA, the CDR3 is TGTGCCAGCAGCTTAGAATGGGGCGGGGGATTCTACAATGAGCAGTTCTTC.

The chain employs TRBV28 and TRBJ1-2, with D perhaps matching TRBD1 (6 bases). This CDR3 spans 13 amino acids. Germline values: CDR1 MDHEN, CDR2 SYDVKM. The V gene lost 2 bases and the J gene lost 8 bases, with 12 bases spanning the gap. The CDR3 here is CASSLEGGKGYTF. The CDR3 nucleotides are TGTGCCAGCAGTTTAGAAGGGGGTAAAGGCTACACCTTC.

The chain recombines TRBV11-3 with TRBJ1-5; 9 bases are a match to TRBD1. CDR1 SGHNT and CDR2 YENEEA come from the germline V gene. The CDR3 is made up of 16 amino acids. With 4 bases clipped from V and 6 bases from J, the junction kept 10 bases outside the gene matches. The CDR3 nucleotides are TGTGCCAGCAGCTGGGGGTTGACAGGGGGAACTCAGCCCCAGCATTTT. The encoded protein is CASSWGLTGGTQPQHF.

CDR3 DNA: TGCGCCAGCAGCTTCACCGGGACAGGGGATGGCTACACCTTC. It is translated as CASSFTGTGDGYTF. The V gene is TRBV5-1, the J gene TRBJ1-2; TRBD1 aligns across 10 bases. Losses at the gene ends were 2 bases for V and 6 bases for J; bases not matched to a gene: 4. Germline V gene lookup returns CDR1 SGHRS and CDR2 YFSETQ. This CDR3 comprises 14 residues.

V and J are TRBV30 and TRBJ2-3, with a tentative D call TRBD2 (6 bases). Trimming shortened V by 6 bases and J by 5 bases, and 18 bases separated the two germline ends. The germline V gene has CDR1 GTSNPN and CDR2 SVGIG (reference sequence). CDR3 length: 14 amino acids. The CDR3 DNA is TGTGCCTGCGAGGGTTTTAGAGCGGGAGATACGCAGTATTTT. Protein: CACEGFRAGDTQYF.

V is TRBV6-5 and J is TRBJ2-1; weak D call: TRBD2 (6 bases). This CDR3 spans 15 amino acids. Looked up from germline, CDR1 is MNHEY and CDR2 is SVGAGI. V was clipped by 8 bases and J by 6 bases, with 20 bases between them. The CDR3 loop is CASYGGRQGVNEQFF. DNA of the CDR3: TGTGCCAGCTACGGGGGACGGCAGGGAGTCAATGAGCAGTTCTTC.

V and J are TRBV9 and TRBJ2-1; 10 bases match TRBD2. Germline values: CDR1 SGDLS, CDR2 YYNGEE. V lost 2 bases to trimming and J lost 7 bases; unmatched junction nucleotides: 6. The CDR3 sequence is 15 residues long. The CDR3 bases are TGTGCCAGCAGCGTCGGGACTAGCGAGCATAATGAGCAGTTCTTC. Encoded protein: CASSVGTSEHNEQFF. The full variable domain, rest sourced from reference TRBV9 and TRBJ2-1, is DSGVTQTPKHLITATGQRVTLRCSPRSGDLSVYWYQQSLDQGLQFLIQYYNGEERAKGNILERFSAQQFPDLHSELNLSSLELGDSALYFCASSVGTSEHNEQFFGPGTRLTVL.

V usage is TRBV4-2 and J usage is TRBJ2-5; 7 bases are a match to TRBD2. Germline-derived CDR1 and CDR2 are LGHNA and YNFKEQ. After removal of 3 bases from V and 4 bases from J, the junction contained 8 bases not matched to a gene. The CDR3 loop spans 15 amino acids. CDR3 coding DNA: TGTGCCAGCAGCCATCAATCAACGGGGGGAGAGACCCAGTACTTC. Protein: CASSHQSTGGETQYF.

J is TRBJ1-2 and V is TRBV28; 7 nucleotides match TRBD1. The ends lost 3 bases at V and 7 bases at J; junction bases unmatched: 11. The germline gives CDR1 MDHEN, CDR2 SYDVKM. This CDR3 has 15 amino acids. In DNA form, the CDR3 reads TGTGCCAGCAGTTTTCCTGACAGGGTGGGGAGTGGCTACACCTTC. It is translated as CASSFPDRVGSGYTF.

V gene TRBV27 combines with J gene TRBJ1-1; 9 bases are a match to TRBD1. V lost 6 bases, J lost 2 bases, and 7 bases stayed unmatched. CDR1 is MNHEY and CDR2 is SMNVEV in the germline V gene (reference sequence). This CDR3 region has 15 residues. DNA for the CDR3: TGTGCCAGCAGGGGACACAGGGGGCGAAACACTGAAGCTTTCTTT. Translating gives CASRGHRGRNTEAFF.

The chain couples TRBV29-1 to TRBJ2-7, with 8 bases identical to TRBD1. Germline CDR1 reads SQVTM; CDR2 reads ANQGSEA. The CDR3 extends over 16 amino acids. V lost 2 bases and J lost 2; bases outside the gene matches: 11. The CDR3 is CSVEPATGEMPYEQYF. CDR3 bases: TGCAGCGTTGAACCAGCGACAGGGGAGATGCCCTACGAGCAGTACTTC.

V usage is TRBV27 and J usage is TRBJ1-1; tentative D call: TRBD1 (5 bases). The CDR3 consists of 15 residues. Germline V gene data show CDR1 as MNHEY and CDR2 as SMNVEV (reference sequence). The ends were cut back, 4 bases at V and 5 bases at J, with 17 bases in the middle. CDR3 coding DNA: TGTGCCAGCAGTTCTGGGGCAGGAGGAGGGACTGAAGCTTTCTTT. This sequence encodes CASSSGAGGGTEAFF.

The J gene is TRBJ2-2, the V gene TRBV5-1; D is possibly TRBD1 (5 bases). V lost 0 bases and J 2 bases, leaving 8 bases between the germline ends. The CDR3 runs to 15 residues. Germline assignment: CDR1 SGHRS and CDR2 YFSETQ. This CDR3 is CASSLDDSNTGELFF. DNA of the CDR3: TGCGCCAGCAGCTTGGATGACAGCAACACCGGGGAGCTGTTTTTT.

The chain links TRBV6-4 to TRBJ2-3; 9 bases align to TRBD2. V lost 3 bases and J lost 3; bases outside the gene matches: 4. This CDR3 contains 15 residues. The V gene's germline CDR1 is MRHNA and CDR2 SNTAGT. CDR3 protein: CASSDQAGGTDTQYF. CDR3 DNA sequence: TGTGCCAGCAGTGATCAAGCGGGAGGTACAGATACGCAGTATTTT.

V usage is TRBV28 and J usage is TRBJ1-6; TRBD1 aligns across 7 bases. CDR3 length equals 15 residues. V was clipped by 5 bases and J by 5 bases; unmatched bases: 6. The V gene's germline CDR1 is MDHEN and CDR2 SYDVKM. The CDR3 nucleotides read TGTGCCAGCAGTCCCCACAGGGGAAATAATTCACCCCTCCACTTT. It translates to CASSPHRGNNSPLHF.

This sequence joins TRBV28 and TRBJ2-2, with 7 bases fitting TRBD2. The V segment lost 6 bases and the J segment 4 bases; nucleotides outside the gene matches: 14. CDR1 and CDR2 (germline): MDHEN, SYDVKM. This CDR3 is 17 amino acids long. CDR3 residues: CASSLRWEGPSTGELFF. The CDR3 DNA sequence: TGTGCCAGCAGCCTACGTTGGGAGGGGCCCAGCACCGGGGAGCTGTTTTTT. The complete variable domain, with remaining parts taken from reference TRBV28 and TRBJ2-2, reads DVKVTQSSRYLVKRTGEKVFLECVQDMDHENMFWYRQDPGLGLRLIYFSYDVKMKEKGDIPEGYSVSREKKERFSLILESASTNQTSMYLCASSLRWEGPSTGELFFGEGSRLTVL.

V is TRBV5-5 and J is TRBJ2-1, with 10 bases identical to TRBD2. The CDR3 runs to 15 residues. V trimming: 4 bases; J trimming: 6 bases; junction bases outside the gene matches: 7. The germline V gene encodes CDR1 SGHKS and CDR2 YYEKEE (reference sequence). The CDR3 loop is CASSPLASGSNEQFF. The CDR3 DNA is TGTGCCAGCAGCCCCCTGGCTAGCGGGAGCAATGAGCAGTTCTTC.

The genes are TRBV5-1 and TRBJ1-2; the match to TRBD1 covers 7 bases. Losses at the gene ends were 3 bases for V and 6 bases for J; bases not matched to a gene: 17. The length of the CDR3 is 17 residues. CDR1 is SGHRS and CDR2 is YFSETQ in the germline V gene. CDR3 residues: CASSSVPPPGQKHGYTF. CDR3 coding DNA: TGCGCCAGCAGCTCTGTGCCCCCGCCGGGACAGAAACATGGCTACACCTTC.